Listed below are T cell receptor beta chains from one sample, sequenced in a study of blood T cell repertoires in COVID-19. Assay used: immunoSEQ multiplex PCR; TCRdb lists only in-frame clones, some missing. The table lists tens of thousands of clones, 86% of them singletons, with 4% to 5% in the top ten. Specimen: peripheral blood. Receptor source: an older man with active COVID-19. Each CDR3 is given with its conserved first and last residue. A D gene is named only where the DNA matches it firmly. The size of a clone is reported for some rows only, either as once, few or many, or as a class for expanded clones.

abundance,j_gene,d_gene,v_gene,CDR3aa,CDR3nt
NA,TRBJ2-1,NA,TRBV28,CASSLDTDRFEFF,TGTGCCAGCAGTCTCGACACGGACAGATTTGAGTTCTTC
NA,TRBJ2-1,NA,TRBV7-2,CASSSPGYNEQFF,TGTGCCAGCAGCTCCCCGGGCTACAATGAGCAGTTCTTC
NA,TRBJ2-1,TRBD2,TRBV3-1/TRBV3-2,CASSPPSGINEQFF,TGTGCCAGCAGCCCGCCTAGCGGGATAAATGAGCAGTTCTTC
NA,TRBJ2-7,NA,TRBV6-5,CASRKTGSYEQYF,TGTGCCAGCAGGAAGACAGGTTCCTACGAGCAGTACTTC
NA,TRBJ2-1,NA,TRBV12-3/TRBV12-4,CASSWGEEQFF,TGTGCCAGCAGCTGGGGGGAGGAGCAGTTCTTC
NA,TRBJ2-5,TRBD2,TRBV5-1,CASTLPSGGGETQYF,TGCGCCAGCACCTTGCCTAGCGGGGGGGGAGAGACCCAGTACTTC
NA,TRBJ1-1,NA,TRBV14,CASSLFPGVDTEAFF,TGTGCCAGCAGCCTATTCCCGGGGGTTGACACTGAAGCTTTCTTT
NA,TRBJ1-1,NA,TRBV3-1/TRBV3-2,CASSQGYGRSEAFF,TGTGCCAGCAGCCAAGGATATGGCCGGAGTGAAGCTTTCTTT
NA,TRBJ2-7,TRBD2,TRBV7-8,CASTLTRTSDTYEQYF,TGTGCCAGCACCCTGACCCGGACTAGCGATACCTACGAGCAGTACTTC
NA,TRBJ2-1,TRBD2,TRBV10-3,CAISEPLAGQNEQFF,TGTGCCATCAGTGAACCCCTAGCGGGACAAAATGAGCAGTTCTTC
NA,TRBJ2-5,NA,TRBV5-6,CASSLALETQYF,TGTGCCAGCAGCTTGGCCCTAGAGACCCAGTACTTC
NA,TRBJ1-3,NA,TRBV27,CASSPSGGDTIYF,TGTGCCAGCAGTCCTTCCGGAGGGGACACCATATATTTT
NA,TRBJ2-3,NA,TRBV6-5,CASRRSGSTDTQYF,TGTGCCAGCAGACGATCCGGGTCCACAGATACGCAGTATTTT
NA,TRBJ1-2,TRBD1,TRBV10-3,CAIRTGEEYGYTF,TGTGCCATCAGGACAGGGGAGGAGTATGGCTACACCTTC
once,TRBJ2-7,TRBD1,TRBV14,CASSRLPGQGDEQYF,TGTGCCAGCAGCCGATTGCCGGGACAGGGCGACGAGCAGTACTTC
NA,TRBJ2-7,TRBD2,TRBV28,CASSSTSGNSYEQYF,TGTGCCAGCAGTTCGACTAGCGGGAACTCCTACGAGCAGTACTTC
NA,TRBJ2-6,TRBD2,TRBV27,CASSLSKRLAGSPGANVLTF,TGTGCCAGCAGTTTATCGAAAAGACTAGCGGGTTCTCCTGGGGCCAACGTCCTGACTTTC
once,TRBJ2-1,TRBD2,TRBV3-1/TRBV3-2,CASSPSGGGQFF,TGTGCCAGCAGCCCCTCGGGAGGGGGGCAGTTCTTC
NA,TRBJ1-2,TRBD1,TRBV18,CASSDRTGANYGYTF,TGTGCCAGCTCGGATAGAACAGGGGCGAACTATGGCTACACCTTC
NA,TRBJ1-1,TRBD1,TRBV5-5,CASSETGQANTEAFF,TGTGCCAGCAGCGAGACGGGACAGGCAAACACTGAAGCTTTCTTT